This T cell receptor (beta chain) comes out of a study of cytotoxic CD8 clonotypes in ibrutinib-treated CLL. The CDR3 covers 17 residues. CDR1 is SGHTA, CDR2 FQGNSA, per germline. V shed 5 bases, J shed 2 bases, and the junction held 12 bases outside the gene matches. A word on this clone: The antigen remains undetermined.

Using immunoSEQ multiplex PCR, the repertoire was profiled, and TCRdb retains in-frame clones only, with some absent. The table includes roughly 300,000 clones, approximately 76% detected once. Study conclusions and caveats: Clonotypes that were public were uncommon, and they contracted or stayed stable on treatment. Baseline clonality was higher than in age-matched healthy donors and moved in step with circulating CD8+ T-cell counts. Ibrutinib response saw clonality rise, and progression saw it return toward baseline.

V usage is TRBV7-2 and J usage is TRBJ2-3, with 8 bases aligning to TRBD1. The origin of this receptor is a human donor with chronic lymphocytic leukemia. The sample consisted of PBMCs, taken at disease progression, from a patient treated with ibrutinib. The DNA of the CDR3 is TGTGCCAGCAGCGTAAGTGGACAGGGAGAAGCCACAGATACGCAGTATTTT. This gives the protein CASSVSGQGEATDTQYF.